Sequencing of this T cell receptor beta chain was carried out in a study of blood T cell repertoires in COVID-19. The wider study: Samples taken during acute and convalescent COVID-19 were collected in the United States, Italy and Spain. Sources were T cells, B-cell-depleted T cells, or PBMCs; the material itself was cDNA or gDNA.

This CDR3 is 15 amino acids long. Trimming removed 1 base at V and 0 bases at J, with 9 bases between. Germline V lookup: CDR1 SGHDN, CDR2 FVKESK. Original processing methods: Nucleated cell number was recorded as an estimate derived from reference gene primer amplification. Sequencing was performed with immunoSEQ multiplex PCR; in TCRdb, only in-frame clones are kept and a portion is missing. That table supplies the V and J calls and clone size; D and trimming were determined from the DNA. The sample records about 42,000 clones, around 82% being singletons. V and J are TRBV14 and TRBJ2-5; D may be TRBD1 (6 bases). The TCR originated in an elderly man with acute or convalescent COVID-19. Sequenced input: peripheral blood. In nucleotides, the CDR3 is TGTGCCAGCAGCCAAGGAGACAGGAACCAAGAGACCCAGTACTTC. This gives the protein CASSQGDRNQETQYF.